This T cell receptor beta chain was recorded in a study of T cell responses to AZD1222 COVID-19 vaccine. The J segment lost 4 bases and the V segment lost 1 base, leaving 11 bases of the junction unmatched. This CDR3 has 19 residues. The germline gives CDR1 SGHTA, CDR2 FQGNSA. Details on this clone: What it binds is unknown.

Assay used: immunoSEQ multiplex PCR; TCRdb lists only in-frame clones, some missing. The sample lists under 200,000 clones; about 90% were seen once. Points from the study as a whole: Spike-specific TCR breadth and depth were elevated following two AZD1222 doses. CD4 TCRs linked to vaccination spanned spike, dominating at 160-218 and 743-854. Donors in the cohort were predominantly white British and more often female, and clonal diversity was possibly underestimated.

V gene TRBV7-2 combines with J gene TRBJ1-5; 12 bases map to TRBD1. The receptor was derived from an adult who received the AZD1222 COVID-19 vaccine. The sample consisted of peripheral blood, taken 28 days after the second AZD1222 dose. The CDR3 nucleotides are TGTGCCAGCAGCTTAGTGGGGGGACAGGGGGCGTTTGGAAATCAGCCCCAGCATTTT. This sequence encodes CASSLVGGQGAFGNQPQHF.